A single sample is the source of the 19 T cell receptor beta chains below, sequenced in a study of T cell responses to AZD1222 COVID-19 vaccine (dated by TCRdb to the early 2020s). Sample time point, as interpreted from the label and publication: baseline before first vaccination. Preparation of the library involved the immunoSEQ multiplex PCR assay. The table comes from immuneACCESS by way of TCRdb, which keeps in-frame sequences with V and J called. Part of the clones is missing from these tables; in studies checked, under half for an unresolved V gene and the rest for unknown reasons. The sample contains around 86,000 clones, 90% of them found a single time. Together, the top ten hold approximately 8.7% of the sample. The sample here was peripheral blood, taken on day 0 of AZD1222 vaccination. The origin of the receptors is an adult in good health.

The chain uses TRBV4-2 and TRBJ2-3; 11 bases are shared with TRBD2. The junction had 6 bases not matched to a gene; V was cut back by 4 bases and J by 0 bases. This CDR3 has 17 residues. CDR1 and CDR2 (germline): LGHNA, YNFKEQ. The CDR3 sequence is CASSLHGTSGSTDTQYF. CDR3 DNA sequence: TGTGCCAGCAGCCTCCACGGGACTAGCGGTAGCACAGATACGCAGTATTTT.

The rearrangement uses TRBV2 and TRBJ2-5; D is perhaps TRBD1 or TRBD2 (5 bases each). Trimming left V 3 bases short and J 7 bases short, with 15 bases between. The CDR3 covers 14 residues. Germline lookup yields CDR1 SNHLY and CDR2 FYNNEI. This chain's CDR3 is CASSDREGLRTQYF. CDR3 nucleotide sequence: TGTGCCAGCAGTGACAGAGAGGGGTTGAGGACCCAGTACTTC.

V usage is TRBV5-8 and J usage is TRBJ1-2, with 12 bases that match TRBD1. The germline CDR1 and CDR2 sequences are SGHTS and YDEGEE. Germline trimming cut 3 bases from V and 3 bases from J; bases unmatched to any gene: 3. There are 15 residues in the CDR3. For the CDR3, the DNA is TGTGCCAGCAGCTGGGACAGGGGGCGCGACTATGGCTACACCTTC. It yields the protein CASSWDRGRDYGYTF.

The chain links TRBV6-1 to TRBJ2-7; tentatively, D is TRBD2 (5 bases). The CDR3 has 15 amino acids. Germline V CDR1 and CDR2: MNHNS, SASEGT. V was pared by 2 bases and J by 1 base, with 12 bases between. CDR3 bases: TGTGCCAGCAGTGAATTGGCAGGAGGTTCCTACGAGCAGTACTTC. Protein: CASSELAGGSYEQYF.

The rearrangement joins TRBV30 to TRBJ2-5; a weak D match, TRBD1 (6 bases). The germline V gene has CDR1 GTSNPN and CDR2 SVGIG (reference sequence). The ends were cut back, 1 base at V and 1 base at J, with 13 bases in the middle. This CDR3 has 15 amino acids. The CDR3 DNA reads as TGTGCCTGGAGTGGGCGCGTGACAGGCCAAGAGACCCAGTACTTC. It is translated as CAWSGRVTGQETQYF.

This clone came up a few times. The gene calls are TRBV5-6 and TRBJ2-3, with TRBD1 as a possible D gene (5 bases). The V and J ends lost 2 bases and 1 base respectively, with 14 bases between them. Germline lookup yields CDR1 SGHDT and CDR2 YYEEEE. The CDR3 length is 16 residues. The CDR3 DNA is TGTGCCAGCAGCTTCATGGACAACCACGGCACAGATACGCAGTATTTT. Translation: CASSFMDNHGTDTQYF.

The chain links TRBV9 to TRBJ2-3, with 11 nucleotides matching TRBD2. The germline V gene has CDR1 SGDLS and CDR2 YYNGEE. The CDR3 is made up of 17 amino acids. Trimming at V came to 0 bases and at J to 2 bases, leaving 5 bases not matched to a gene. As DNA, the CDR3 is TGTGCCAGCAGCGTAGCGTTTAGCGGGGGGGCCACAGATACGCAGTATTTT. Encoded protein: CASSVAFSGGATDTQYF.

This rearrangement joins TRBV11-2 to TRBJ1-1; weak D call: TRBD1 (5 bases). Trimming pared 2 bases from V and 6 bases from J, leaving 10 bases between. The CDR3 is 13 amino acids. Germline V gene data show CDR1 as SGHAT and CDR2 as FQNNGV. The CDR3 loop is CASSLNTGAEAFF. The DNA for the CDR3 is TGTGCCAGCAGCTTAAACACGGGGGCTGAAGCTTTCTTT.

The rearrangement links TRBV5-4 to TRBJ1-2; 7 bases agree with TRBD1. Trimming took 4 bases from V and 7 from J; bases not matched to a gene: 13. Looked up from germline, CDR1 is SGHNT and CDR2 is YYREEE (reference sequence). This CDR3 is built from 15 residues. The CDR3 DNA is TGTGCCAGCAGCCCGAGACAGGGAGGTCTTACTGGCTACACCTTC. This encodes CASSPRQGGLTGYTF.

The gene calls are TRBV19 and TRBJ1-5; TRBD1 might be the D (5 bases). Germline lookup yields CDR1 LNHDA and CDR2 SQIVND (reference sequence). The CDR3 contains 16 residues. Trimming shortened V by 7 bases and J by 0 bases, and 16 bases separated the two germline ends. This chain's CDR3 is CASTPPGVNSNQPQHF. The CDR3 DNA reads TGTGCCAGTACCCCACCGGGGGTGAATAGCAATCAGCCCCAGCATTTT.

The chain joins TRBV2 to TRBJ2-1; 7 nucleotides line up with TRBD1. The CDR3 length is 13 residues. J lost 9 bases, V lost 6 bases, and 8 bases had no gene match. From germline, CDR1 is SNHLY and CDR2 FYNNEI. The CDR3 coding sequence is TGTGCCAGCAGCACGGGACAGACGAGTGAGCAGTTCTTC. Protein product: CASSTGQTSEQFF.

CDR3 amino acids: CASSLGQQSANVLTF. CDR3 in DNA: TGTGCCAGCAGCTTAGGACAACAGTCAGCTAACGTCCTGACTTTC. V gene TRBV7-6 combines with J gene TRBJ2-6, with D uncertain. V gave up 1 base and J gave up 10 bases, with 14 bases separating them. CDR3 length equals 15 residues. The germline CDR1 and CDR2 sequences are SGHVS and FNYEAQ.

The genes are TRBV19 and TRBJ1-4, with 9 bases fitting TRBD1. V lost 5 bases and J lost 8; bases outside the gene matches: 9. This CDR3 is built from 15 residues. Germline CDR1 reads LNHDA; CDR2 reads SQIVND (reference sequence). CDR3 loop: CASSPPGQGREKLFF. The CDR3 nucleotides read TGTGCCAGTAGTCCTCCGGGACAGGGTCGGGAAAAACTGTTTTTT.

This clone came up many times. CDR3 sequence (DNA): TGTGCCAGCACCCATTGGGACAGGGTGAATGAGGGCTACACCTTC. Amino acid sequence: CASTHWDRVNEGYTF. This chain joins TRBV7-9 and TRBJ1-2, with 9 positions matching TRBD1. CDR3 size: 15 residues. Germline CDR1 is SEHNR and CDR2 is FQNEAQ (reference sequence). With V trimmed by 7 bases and J by 8 bases, 14 bases remained unmatched. The full variable domain, its missing parts supplied by reference TRBV7-9 and TRBJ1-2, is DTGVSQNPRHKITKRGQNVTFRCDPISEHNRLYWYRQTLGQGPEFLTYFQNEAQLEKSRLLSDRFSAERPKGSFSTLEIQRTEQGDSAMYLCASTHWDRVNEGYTFGSGTRLTVV.

The chain uses TRBV18 and TRBJ1-6; 11 bases map to TRBD1. V gave up 2 bases and J gave up 9 bases; unmatched junction bases: 9. CDR3 length equals 17 residues. Germline CDR1 and CDR2: KGHSH and LQKENI. The CDR3 region has the DNA TGTGCCAGCTCACCAGCGGACAGGGGGCTAATGGGTTCACCCCTCCACTTT. As protein: CASSPADRGLMGSPLHF.

This sequence joins TRBV24-1 and TRBJ2-3; 7 nucleotides line up with TRBD2. The CDR3 contains 16 residues. Per the germline V gene, CDR1 is KGHDR and CDR2 is SFDVKD. After removal of 0 bases from V and 3 bases from J, the junction contained 5 bases not matched to a gene. For the CDR3, the DNA is TGTGCCACCAGTGATTTGAGACGGGGGGAAACAGATACGCAGTATTTT. Translation: CATSDLRRGETDTQYF.

This rearrangement joins TRBV28 to TRBJ1-2, with D possibly matching TRBD1 (5 bases). Germline CDR1 and CDR2: MDHEN and SYDVKM. V was pared by 7 bases and J by 8 bases, with 20 bases between. This CDR3 is 14 amino acids long. This chain's CDR3 is CASNLSPRGEGYTF. DNA for the CDR3: TGTGCCAGCAACCTATCCCCCCGAGGGGAGGGCTACACCTTC.

V usage is TRBV6-6 and J usage is TRBJ2-5; 8 bases line up with TRBD2. Germline loops: CDR1 MNHNY, CDR2 SVGAGI (reference sequence). This CDR3 contains 14 residues. V shed 8 bases and J 2 bases; nucleotides not matched to a gene: 7. In DNA form, the CDR3 reads TGTGCCAGCCTGCGCGGGGGGCCGCAAGAGACCCAGTACTTC. It is translated as CASLRGGPQETQYF.

V usage is TRBV29-1 and J usage is TRBJ1-2; TRBD1 aligns across 7 bases. The V and J ends lost 1 base and 4 bases, in that order; junction bases with no gene match: 6. The CDR3 consists of 14 residues. Germline assignment: CDR1 SQVTM and CDR2 ANQGSEA. CDR3 sequence (DNA): TGCAGCGTTGAAGGACAGGGTAAAATCTATGGCTACACCTTC. Its translation: CSVEGQGKIYGYTF.